The rows below give T cell receptor beta chains drawn from one sample of a study of blood T cells in healthy people across ages. Each CDR3 protein is one row after TCRdb ran MiXCR on the 5' RACE reads. This sample carries about 1,000,000 distinct CDR3 sequences, more than 40% of them seen once, and the ten largest clones take 18%. Material: blood. These receptor sequences come from a woman in her sixties in good health. Both conserved end residues are part of each CDR3. A D gene is named only where the DNA matches it firmly. Rows give clone size only sometimes, using once, few, many, or a class for an expanded clone.

d_call: -
v_call: TRBV27
j_call: TRBJ2-3
clone_size: -
cdr3_nt: TGTGCCAGCAGTCAGGAGCGTAACACAGATACGCAGTATTTT
cdr3_aa: CASSQERNTDTQYF

d_call: -
v_call: TRBV5-1
j_call: TRBJ2-7
clone_size: -
cdr3_nt: TGCGCCAGCAGCCTTTCAGGGCCTCCGTACAATGAGCAGTACTTC
cdr3_aa: CASSLSGPPYNEQYF

d_call: -
v_call: TRBV20-1
j_call: TRBJ1-1
clone_size: few
cdr3_nt: TGCAGTGCTCTTCCCGACAGACGGACTGAAGCTTTCTTT
cdr3_aa: CSALPDRRTEAFF

d_call: -
v_call: TRBV12-3/TRBV12-4
j_call: TRBJ1-2
clone_size: -
cdr3_nt: TGTGCCAGCAGTTTATCCAGGCAGGGTAGTAACTATGGCTACACCTTC
cdr3_aa: CASSLSRQGSNYGYTF

d_call: TRBD2
v_call: TRBV7-2
j_call: TRBJ2-4
clone_size: few
cdr3_nt: TGTGCCAGCAGCTTAGGGGCTAGCGGGAGTAACATTCAGTACTTC
cdr3_aa: CASSLGASGSNIQYF

d_call: -
v_call: TRBV7-9
j_call: TRBJ2-7
clone_size: few
cdr3_nt: TGTGCCAGCAGCCCCCCCGGAGGTACCTACGAGCAGTACTTC
cdr3_aa: CASSPPGGTYEQYF

d_call: TRBD2
v_call: TRBV15
j_call: TRBJ2-7
clone_size: few
cdr3_nt: TGTGCCACCAGTGTAGCTAGCGGCTACGAGCAGTACTTC
cdr3_aa: CATSVASGYEQYF

d_call: -
v_call: TRBV20-1
j_call: TRBJ1-1
clone_size: -
cdr3_nt: TGCAGTGCCAACACAGGGACCTTGGGCACTGAAGCTTTCTTT
cdr3_aa: CSANTGTLGTEAFF

d_call: -
v_call: TRBV20-1
j_call: TRBJ2-3
clone_size: -
cdr3_nt: TGCAGTGCTAGAGCCCCAGGGCGCACAGATACGCAGTATTTT
cdr3_aa: CSARAPGRTDTQYF

d_call: TRBD2
v_call: TRBV27
j_call: TRBJ2-1
clone_size: few
cdr3_nt: TGTGCCACCGGACCGGGCGGGAGGGGCAATGAGCAGTTCTTC
cdr3_aa: CATGPGGRGNEQFF

d_call: TRBD1
v_call: TRBV7-8
j_call: TRBJ2-1
clone_size: -
cdr3_nt: TGTGCCAGCAGCGAACCCCGGGGACAGTACAATGAGCAGTTCTTC
cdr3_aa: CASSEPRGQYNEQFF

d_call: TRBD2
v_call: TRBV9
j_call: TRBJ2-1
clone_size: few
cdr3_nt: TGTGCCAGCAGCGTAGTCGGGCGGGGGTCCTACAATGAGCAGTTCTTC
cdr3_aa: CASSVVGRGSYNEQFF

d_call: -
v_call: TRBV9
j_call: TRBJ2-7
clone_size: -
cdr3_nt: TGTGCCAGCAGCTACCGGGACCACGAGGAGCAGTACTTC
cdr3_aa: CASSYRDHEEQYF

d_call: TRBD2
v_call: TRBV3-1
j_call: TRBJ2-7
clone_size: -
cdr3_nt: TGTGCCAGCAGCCAAGCCGGGCGGGGGGAGCAGTACTTC
cdr3_aa: CASSQAGRGEQYF

d_call: TRBD1
v_call: TRBV29-1
j_call: TRBJ2-5
clone_size: -
cdr3_nt: TGCAGCGTTGGTTGGGACAGGAGCGTCGGGGAGCAGTACTTC
cdr3_aa: CSVGWDRSVGEQYF

d_call: TRBD1
v_call: TRBV12-3/TRBV12-4
j_call: TRBJ2-5
clone_size: few
cdr3_nt: TGTGCCAGCAGACTGACAGGGGACGAGACCCAGTACTTC
cdr3_aa: CASRLTGDETQYF

d_call: TRBD1
v_call: TRBV6-2/TRBV6-3
j_call: TRBJ2-7
clone_size: -
cdr3_nt: TGTGCCAGCAGTTACCCGGGGACAGCCTACGAGCAGTACTTC
cdr3_aa: CASSYPGTAYEQYF

d_call: TRBD2
v_call: TRBV20-1
j_call: TRBJ2-1
clone_size: -
cdr3_nt: TGCAGTGCTAGGGCCGGGACTAGCTTGTACAATGAGCAGTTCTTC
cdr3_aa: CSARAGTSLYNEQFF

d_call: TRBD2
v_call: TRBV5-1
j_call: TRBJ2-1
clone_size: many
cdr3_nt: TGTGCCAGCAGCTTAGGCGGGGGCTCCTACAATGAGCAGTTCTTC
cdr3_aa: CASSLGGGSYNEQFF

d_call: -
v_call: TRBV9
j_call: TRBJ2-1
clone_size: -
cdr3_nt: TGTGCCAGCACCGAAGGACTACCTAACAATGAGCAGTTCTTC
cdr3_aa: CASTEGLPNNEQFF

d_call: -
v_call: TRBV6-5
j_call: TRBJ2-5
clone_size: -
cdr3_nt: TGTGCCAGCAGTTACTCCCGACGTGGGACCAAAGGCCAGCGAGAGACCCAGTACTTC
cdr3_aa: CASSYSRRGTKGQRETQYF

d_call: TRBD2
v_call: TRBV7-2
j_call: TRBJ2-2
clone_size: few
cdr3_nt: TGTGCCAGCAGCCAGGCGGGCGGGGGGAACACCGGGGAGCTGTTTTTT
cdr3_aa: CASSQAGGGNTGELFF